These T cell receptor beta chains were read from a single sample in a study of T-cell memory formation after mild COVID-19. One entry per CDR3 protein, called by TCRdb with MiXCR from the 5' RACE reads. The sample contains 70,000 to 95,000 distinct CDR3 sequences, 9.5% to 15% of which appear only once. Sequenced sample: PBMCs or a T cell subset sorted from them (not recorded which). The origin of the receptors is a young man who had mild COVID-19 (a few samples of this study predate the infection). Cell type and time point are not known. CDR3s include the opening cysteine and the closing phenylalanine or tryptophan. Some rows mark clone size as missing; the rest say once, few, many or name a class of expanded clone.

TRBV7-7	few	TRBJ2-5	CASSYRAGGQETQYF
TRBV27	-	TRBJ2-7	CASSSLKGGYHEQYF
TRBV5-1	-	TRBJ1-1	CASSLAGTGGAEAFF
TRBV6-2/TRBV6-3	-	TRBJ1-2	CASSTATTREGYTF
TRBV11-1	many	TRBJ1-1	CASSRQGGAEAFF
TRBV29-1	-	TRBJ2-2	CSVGRQGNTGELFF
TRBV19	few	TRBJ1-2	CASSRETAYGYTF
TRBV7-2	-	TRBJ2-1	CASSLGPSGGYNEQFF
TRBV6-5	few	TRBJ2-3	CASSYYRGTDTQYF
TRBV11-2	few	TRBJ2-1	CASSLGRARRSYNEQFF
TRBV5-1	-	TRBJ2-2	CASSLRDPGRELFF
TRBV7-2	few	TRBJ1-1	CASPVGNVPNTEAFF
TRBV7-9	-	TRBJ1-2	CASSLVPSYGYTF
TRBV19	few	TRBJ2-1	CASSISVANNEQFF
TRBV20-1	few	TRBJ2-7	CSARVGLAGTHEQYF
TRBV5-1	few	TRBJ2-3	CASSLSVDEPLGIDTQYF
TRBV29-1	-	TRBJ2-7	CSVEDPSGTSSYEQYF
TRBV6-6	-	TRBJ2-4	CASSYILAKNIQYF
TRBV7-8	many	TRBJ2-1	CASSGIWGATIDEQFF
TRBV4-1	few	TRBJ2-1	CASSTGIGNEQFF
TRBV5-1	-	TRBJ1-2	CASSLAEGFTKANYGYTF
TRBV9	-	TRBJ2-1	CASSEDEDEQFF
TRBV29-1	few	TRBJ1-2	CSVHSAWGHYGYTF
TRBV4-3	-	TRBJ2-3	CASSQDSGGRVTQYF
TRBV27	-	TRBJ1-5	CASSLGGSSQPQHF
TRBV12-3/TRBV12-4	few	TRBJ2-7	CASSSGTEEQYF
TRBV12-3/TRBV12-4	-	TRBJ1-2	CASSFSNYGYTF
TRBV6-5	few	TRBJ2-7	CASSYSPLRPYEQYF
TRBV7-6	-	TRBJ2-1	CASSPKPGTSTFDEQFF
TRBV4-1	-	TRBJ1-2	CASSRDRGHGYTF
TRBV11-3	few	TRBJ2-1	CASSLPPYNEQFF
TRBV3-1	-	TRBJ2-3	CASSHTRDTQYF
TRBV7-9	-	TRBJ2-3	CASLSLLGLADTQYF
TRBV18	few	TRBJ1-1	CASSEDRGLNTEAFF
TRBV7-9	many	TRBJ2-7	CASSQGSSYEQYF
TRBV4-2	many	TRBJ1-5	CASSQDRGTGNQPQHF
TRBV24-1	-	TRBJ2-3	CATSDPSGGAWDTQYF
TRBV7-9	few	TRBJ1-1	CASSSGLGEGDGAFF
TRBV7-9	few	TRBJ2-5	CASSPQPWTSGGQETQYF
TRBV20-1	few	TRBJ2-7	CSAYRAYEQYF
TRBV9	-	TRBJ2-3	CASSSTFEADTQYF
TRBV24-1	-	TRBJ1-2	CATRPGQGTYGYTF
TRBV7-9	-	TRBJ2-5	CASSLLALGVEQETQYF
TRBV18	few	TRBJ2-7	CASSPAGVYEQYF
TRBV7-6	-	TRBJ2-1	CASSSSTSGYNEQFF
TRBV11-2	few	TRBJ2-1	CASSLGGQGINEQFF
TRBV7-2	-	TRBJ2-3	CASSSPELAGGTDTQYF
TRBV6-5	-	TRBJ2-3	CASSYLPGRTDTQYF
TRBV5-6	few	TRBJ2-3	CASSFAYAFTDTQYF
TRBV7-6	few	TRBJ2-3	CASSLQRGVGTDTQYF